This T cell receptor (beta chain) came from a study of blood T cell repertoires in COVID-19. Study summary: Samples representing acute and convalescent COVID-19 were sourced from the United States, Italy and Spain. Nucleic acid was either cDNA or gDNA, and it came from T cells, B-cell-depleted T cells, or PBMCs.

Only a few counts were recorded for this clone. One end of the junction is discordant with germline, which a read error may explain. In the source study's methods: Estimation of nucleated cell counts relied on the amplification of reference gene primers. Clones were read by immunoSEQ multiplex PCR, and TCRdb kept only the in-frame ones, dropping some. The V and J calls and clone size were taken over from that table, and D and trimming were inferred from the DNA. The sample carries 180,000 or so clones, approximately 85% recorded once. The CDR3 length is 11 residues. Germline CDR1 reads DFQATT; CDR2 reads SNEGSKA (reference sequence).

V gene TRBV20-1 combines with J gene TRBJ2-5, with D maybe TRBD2 (5 bases). This TCR derives from a man between 60 and 75 years old who had recovered from COVID-19. The material sequenced was peripheral blood. Written as DNA, the CDR3 is TGCAGTGCTCAAGAACTAGTCCCCACCGACTTC. This encodes CSAQELVPTDF.